This T cell receptor (beta chain) comes out of a study of cytomegalovirus exposure and HLA in healthy donors. The V segment lost 6 bases and the J segment 3 bases; nucleotides outside the gene matches: 5. CDR1 and CDR2 from the germline V gene are SNHLY and FYNNEI. The CDR3 spans 13 residues. Study-level points and caveats: Usually a TCR sequence was rare, but some public TCRs were found in many donors. Subsequent analysis revealed that first-cohort TCR clusters tended to co-occur in the 120 validation repertoires.

Turning to this clone: The antigen remains undetermined.

The donors formed part of the roughly 120-subject validation cohort, distinct from the roughly 600-subject first cohort. Assay used: immunoSEQ multiplex PCR; TCRdb lists only in-frame clones, some missing. The sample has 300,000 or so clones; 70% to 90% are singletons. This chain links TRBV2 with TRBJ2-7, with 7 bases identical to TRBD1. The sequence was obtained from a man aged 25-45 years in good health and CMV-seronegative. Sample: PBMCs. CDR3: CASRKTGLYEQYF. The CDR3, as DNA: TGTGCCAGCAGAAAGACAGGGCTCTACGAGCAGTACTTC.